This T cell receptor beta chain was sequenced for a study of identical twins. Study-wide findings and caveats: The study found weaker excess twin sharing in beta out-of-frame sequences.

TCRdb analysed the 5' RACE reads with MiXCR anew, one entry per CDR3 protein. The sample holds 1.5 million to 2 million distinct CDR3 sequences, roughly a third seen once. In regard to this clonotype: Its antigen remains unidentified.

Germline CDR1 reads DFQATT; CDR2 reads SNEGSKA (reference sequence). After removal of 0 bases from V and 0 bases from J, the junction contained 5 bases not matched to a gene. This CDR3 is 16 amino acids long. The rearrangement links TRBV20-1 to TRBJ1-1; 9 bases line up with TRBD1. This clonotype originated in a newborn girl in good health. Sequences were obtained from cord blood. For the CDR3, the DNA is TGCAGTGCTAGAGATCGTCGGACAGGGGTGAACACTGAAGCTTTCTTT. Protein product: CSARDRRTGVNTEAFF.